These 30 T cell receptor beta chains originate from one sample sequenced in a study of OX40 agonist ivuxolimab in advanced cancers. The repertoire was sequenced with immunoSEQ multiplex PCR; TCRdb's copy has only in-frame clones and lacks some. The data contain 73,000 or so clones, 92% of them singletons. The source material was CD4+ or CD8+ T cells sorted from blood, sampled in a trial of the OX40 agonist ivuxolimab. These receptors all stem from an adult with an advanced solid tumor such as melanoma, head and neck, liver or kidney cancer.

The rearrangement links TRBV6-5 to TRBJ2-1, with TRBD2 identical over 9 bases. The length of the CDR3 is 15 residues. Germline V gives CDR1 MNHEY, CDR2 SVGAGI. V shed 2 bases and J 5 bases; nucleotides not matched to a gene: 4. The CDR3 nucleotides read TGTGCCAGCAGTTACGTAGCGGGAGTCAACAATGAGCAGTTCTTC. It translates to CASSYVAGVNNEQFF.

This chain uses TRBV18 with TRBJ1-2, with D perhaps TRBD1 (6 bases). Germline CDR1 is KGHSH and CDR2 is LQKENI. Between the trimmed V and J ends, which lost 4 bases and 4 bases, there was a span of 16 bases. The CDR3 totals 15 residues. DNA for the CDR3: TGTGCCAGCTCACTGGGGGGGGCCGAATCCTATGGCTACACCTTC. Protein: CASSLGGAESYGYTF.

The V call is TRBV19, the J call TRBJ2-7, with 9 bases matching TRBD1. There are 15 residues in the CDR3. V trimming: 5 bases; J trimming: 6 bases; junction bases outside the gene matches: 11. Germline CDR1 and CDR2: LNHDA and SQIVND (reference sequence). CDR3 DNA sequence: TGTGCCAGTAGTCCCGGACAGGGGCTATTCCCCGAGCAGTACTTC. This gives the protein CASSPGQGLFPEQYF. Full variable domain (missing parts from reference TRBV19 and TRBJ2-7): DGGITQSPKYLFRKEGQNVTLSCEQNLNHDAMYWYRQDPGQGLRLIYYSQIVNDFQKGDIAEGYSVSREKKESFPLTVTSAQKNPTAFYLCASSPGQGLFPEQYFGPGTRLTVT.

The sample holds one count of this clone. The rearrangement uses TRBV11-2 and TRBJ1-4, with 9 bases matching TRBD1. Trimming removed 1 base from V and 8 bases from J; junction bases left unmatched: 5. In germline, CDR1 is SGHAT, CDR2 FQNNGV. This CDR3 spans 15 amino acids. CDR3 in amino acids: CASSLVGQGLEKLFF. The CDR3 nucleotides are TGTGCCAGCAGCTTAGTGGGACAGGGTCTAGAAAAACTGTTTTTT.

CDR3 sequence (DNA): TGTGCCAGCAGCGTAGGAGGTCGATCGGAGCTGTTTTTT. Its protein product is CASSVGGRSELFF. V usage is TRBV9 and J usage is TRBJ2-2; D unresolved. With 0 bases removed from V and 10 bases from J, the gap between germline ends came to 10 bases. Germline V gene lookup returns CDR1 SGDLS and CDR2 YYNGEE. The length of the CDR3 is 13 residues.

This chain uses TRBV2 with TRBJ2-7; weak D call: TRBD2 (7 bases). Germline lookup yields CDR1 SNHLY and CDR2 FYNNEI. Between the trimmed V and J ends, which lost 6 bases and 2 bases, there was a span of 8 bases. The CDR3 spans 12 residues. The CDR3 loop is CASRGGPYEQYF. Written as DNA, the CDR3 is TGTGCCAGCAGGGGGGGGCCCTACGAGCAGTACTTC.

The rearrangement links TRBV25-1 to TRBJ2-3, with D hard to call. V was clipped by 0 bases and J by 2 bases, with 12 bases between them. The CDR3 runs to 16 residues. Germline V lookup: CDR1 MGHDK, CDR2 SYGVNS. In nucleotides, the CDR3 is TGTGCCAGCAGTGAATACTTGATGGGCGACACAGATACGCAGTATTTT. Protein product: CASSEYLMGDTDTQYF.

This chain joins TRBV7-9 and TRBJ1-2, with TRBD1 as a possible D gene (6 bases). The CDR3 runs 14 residues. V lost 6 bases and J lost 1, with 12 bases in between. Germline V gene data show CDR1 as SEHNR and CDR2 as FQNEAQ (reference sequence). The CDR3 DNA reads TGTGCCAGCAGTGTACAGGGATTTAACTATGGCTACACCTTC. Protein product: CASSVQGFNYGYTF. Filled out from reference TRBV7-9 and TRBJ1-2, the complete variable domain reads DTGVSQNPRHKITKRGQNVTFRCDPISEHNRLYWYRQTLGQGPEFLTYFQNEAQLEKSRLLSDRFSAERPKGSFSTLEIQRTEQGDSAMYLCASSVQGFNYGYTFGSGTRLTVV.

V is TRBV10-3 and J is TRBJ2-2; D is uncertain. With 2 bases removed from V and 4 bases from J, the gap between germline ends came to 8 bases. This CDR3 is 14 amino acids long. Germline values: CDR1 ENHRY, CDR2 SYGVKD. In DNA, the CDR3 is TGTGCCATCAGTGAGGACCCCCTCACCGGGGAGCTGTTTTTT. Protein sequence: CAISEDPLTGELFF.

The chain uses TRBV28 and TRBJ1-1; the match to TRBD1 covers 9 bases. J lost 0 bases, V lost 3 bases, and 11 bases had no gene match. The CDR3 has 18 amino acids. The V gene's germline CDR1 is MDHEN and CDR2 SYDVKM. The CDR3 sequence is CASSFVQGAGRVNTEAFF. DNA of the CDR3: TGTGCCAGCAGTTTTGTACAGGGGGCAGGAAGAGTGAACACTGAAGCTTTCTTT.

This clone appeared once. The chain is built from TRBV7-2 and TRBJ2-5; no definite D call. CDR3 length equals 14 residues. V dropped 3 bases and J dropped 4 bases, with 12 bases sitting between them. Germline values: CDR1 SGHTA, CDR2 FQGNSA. This CDR3 reads CASSFYRVPETQYF. The CDR3 nucleotides are TGTGCCAGCAGCTTTTATAGGGTTCCAGAGACCCAGTACTTC.

The CDR3 nucleotides are TGTGCCAGCAGTTATACCGGGACAGGGAACGATCAGCCCCAGCATTTT. The encoded protein is CASSYTGTGNDQPQHF. The chain recombines TRBV7-2 with TRBJ1-5, with 9 bases fitting TRBD1. Trimming removed 6 bases from V and 5 bases from J; junction bases left unmatched: 11. This CDR3 is built from 16 residues. Germline V gene lookup returns CDR1 SGHTA and CDR2 FQGNSA.

The CDR3 region is CASGTSATRNEQFF. CDR3 DNA sequence: TGTGCTAGTGGCACTTCAGCAACTCGGAATGAGCAGTTCTTC. V gene TRBV12-5 combines with J gene TRBJ2-1; D unresolved. The V gene's germline CDR1 is LGHNT and CDR2 FRNRAP. Between the trimmed V and J ends, which lost 6 bases and 7 bases, there was a span of 16 bases. This CDR3 region has 14 residues.

The V call is TRBV5-6, the J call TRBJ2-3, with TRBD1 matching over 7 bases. The CDR3 totals 14 residues. V lost 3 bases to trimming and J lost 4 bases; unmatched junction nucleotides: 5. CDR1 and CDR2 (germline): SGHDT, YYEEEE. The CDR3 sequence is CASSWGQPPDTQYF. CDR3 coding DNA: TGTGCCAGCAGCTGGGGACAGCCCCCAGATACGCAGTATTTT.

This chain joins TRBV6-1 and TRBJ2-1, with TRBD2 matching over 7 bases. This CDR3 comprises 15 residues. Germline values: CDR1 MNHNS, CDR2 SASEGT. The trim removed 1 base at V and 5 bases at J, leaving 5 bases unmatched. CDR3 sequence (DNA): TGTGCCAGCAGTGAAGGGGTAGCGGGCCACAATGAGCAGTTCTTC. It is translated as CASSEGVAGHNEQFF.

The DNA for the CDR3 is TGTGCCAGCAGCGTAGACCCTGACAGGGGGCATTATGGCTACACCTTC. Its translation: CASSVDPDRGHYGYTF. This chain joins TRBV9 and TRBJ1-2; TRBD1 matches at 10 bases. CDR1 and CDR2 (germline): SGDLS, YYNGEE. The junction had 7 bases not matched to a gene; V was cut back by 0 bases and J by 5 bases. CDR3 length: 16 amino acids.

The chain employs TRBV25-1 and TRBJ1-6; perhaps TRBD1 as D (6 bases). The V end was cut by 7 bases, the J end by 9 bases, with 16 bases between. Germline loops: CDR1 MGHDK, CDR2 SYGVNS. The CDR3 runs 14 residues. In DNA, the CDR3 is TGTGCCAGCAATCCCCAGGGGACGGGTTCACCCCTCCACTTT. Its translation is CASNPQGTGSPLHF.

The genes are TRBV10-1 and TRBJ2-7; TRBD1 might be the D (5 bases). The CDR3 has 13 residues. The germline V gene has CDR1 WNHNN and CDR2 SYGVQD (reference sequence). Trimming removed 4 bases at V and 2 bases at J, with 9 bases between. CDR3 residues: CASSASGTYEQYF. CDR3 nucleotide sequence: TGCGCCAGCAGTGCTTCAGGGACCTACGAGCAGTACTTC.

The V call is TRBV5-4, the J call TRBJ2-7; no reliable D call. Germline-derived CDR1 and CDR2 are SGHNT and YYREEE (reference sequence). The CDR3 is 11 amino acids. Trimming shortened V by 4 bases and J by 5 bases, and 7 bases separated the two germline ends. CDR3 sequence reads: CASSLFNEQYF. The CDR3 bases are TGTGCCAGCAGCCTCTTCAACGAGCAGTACTTC.

The chain couples TRBV9 to TRBJ2-3; TRBD1 matches 7 bases. CDR3 length: 15 amino acids. CDR1 and CDR2 from the germline V gene are SGDLS and YYNGEE. Germline trimming cut 4 bases from V and 3 bases from J; bases unmatched to any gene: 8. This CDR3 is CASSTNRGGTDTQYF. The CDR3 region has the DNA TGTGCCAGCAGCACGAACAGGGGTGGGACAGATACGCAGTATTTT.

The V and J genes are TRBV9 and TRBJ2-6; tentative D call: TRBD2 (5 bases). The germline CDR1 and CDR2 sequences are SGDLS and YYNGEE. This CDR3 contains 17 residues. The V gene lost 7 bases and the J gene lost 3 bases, with 20 bases spanning the gap. The DNA for the CDR3 is TGTGCCAGCGCCCGGGGTGTAGGAGGCGGTGGGGCCAACGTCCTGACTTTC. As protein: CASARGVGGGGANVLTF.

The chain has TRBV5-1 and TRBJ1-1; the match to TRBD1 covers 7 bases. The CDR3 covers 15 residues. V dropped 0 bases and J dropped 3; count of bases not matched to a gene: 5. Per germline, CDR1 SGHRS and CDR2 YFSETQ. CDR3 bases: TGCGCCAGCAGCTTGGCACAGGGGTCGGACACTGAAGCTTTCTTT. Encoded protein: CASSLAQGSDTEAFF.

The chain couples TRBV5-1 to TRBJ2-5; a possible D gene is TRBD2 (5 bases). V was pared by 5 bases and J by 5 bases, with 13 bases between. Germline assignment: CDR1 SGHRS and CDR2 YFSETQ. The CDR3 totals 13 residues. CDR3 amino acids: CASRLSASETQYF. The CDR3 DNA is TGCGCCAGCAGGCTTAGCGCATCGGAGACCCAGTACTTC.

For the CDR3, the DNA is TGCGCCAGCAGCTCCGAGGTAGGTCTAGCTATGAATGAGCAGTTCTTC. It is translated as CASSSEVGLAMNEQFF. The chain carries TRBV5-1 and TRBJ2-1; a possible D gene is TRBD2 (5 bases). Trimming stripped 3 bases from V and 7 bases from J, with 20 bases between. The CDR3 is 16 residues long. Germline values: CDR1 SGHRS, CDR2 YFSETQ.

This chain links TRBV11-2 with TRBJ2-5, with 8 bases lining up with TRBD2. Trimming took 1 base from V and 5 from J; bases not matched to a gene: 3. Germline V gene data show CDR1 as SGHAT and CDR2 as FQNNGV. There are 14 residues in the CDR3. CDR3 sequence (DNA): TGTGCCAGCAGCTTAGTGCTAGCGGGTGAGACCCAGTACTTC. Its translation: CASSLVLAGETQYF.

The chain joins TRBV7-9 to TRBJ2-5; 7 bases match TRBD2. Germline-derived CDR1 and CDR2 are SEHNR and FQNEAQ (reference sequence). With 4 bases clipped from V and 4 bases from J, the junction kept 9 bases outside the gene matches. The CDR3 runs to 15 residues. This CDR3 is CASSSWTRTAETQYF. CDR3 coding DNA: TGTGCCAGCAGCTCCTGGACTAGAACGGCAGAGACCCAGTACTTC.

V is TRBV5-1 and J is TRBJ2-6, with no clear D. V was pared by 3 bases and J by 1 base, with 8 bases between. CDR3 length: 15 residues. Germline V gene sequence: CDR1 SGHRS, CDR2 YFSETQ. CDR3 in DNA: TGCGCCAGCAGCTATAACCCTTCTGGGGCCAACGTCCTGACTTTC. Translated, it gives CASSYNPSGANVLTF.

The rearrangement joins TRBV10-2 to TRBJ2-7; D is possibly TRBD2 (5 bases). Germline values: CDR1 WSHSY, CDR2 SAAADI. V was pared by 3 bases and J by 9 bases, with 15 bases between. CDR3 length equals 13 residues. The CDR3 DNA follows: TGCGCCAGCAGTGATTGGACTCCCCCGGGGCAGTACTTC. It is translated as CASSDWTPPGQYF.

V is TRBV9 and J is TRBJ2-2; D is perhaps TRBD2 (5 bases). The CDR3 is made up of 16 amino acids. V shed 0 bases and J shed 0 bases, with 9 bases lying between them. The V gene's germline CDR1 is SGDLS and CDR2 YYNGEE. This CDR3 reads CASSVAGSPNTGELFF. Here the CDR3 DNA reads TGTGCCAGCAGCGTAGCTGGGAGCCCGAACACCGGGGAGCTGTTTTTT.

The genes are TRBV6-6 and TRBJ1-3; D uncertain. This CDR3 comprises 15 residues. Germline values: CDR1 MNHNY, CDR2 SVGAGI (reference sequence). Between the trimmed V and J ends, which lost 4 bases and 0 bases, there was a span of 10 bases. The CDR3 reads CASSSRPSSGNTIYF. For the CDR3, the DNA is TGTGCCAGCAGTTCCCGACCTAGCTCTGGAAACACCATATATTTT.